A single sample is the source of the 21 T cell receptor beta chains below, sequenced in a study of T cell repertoires in cytomegalovirus infection. A single record per CDR3 protein comes from TCRdb applying MiXCR to the reads. The table shows over 100,000 distinct CDR3 sequences, with 9.5% to 13% occurring only once. What these receptors recognize is not known. The sample was PBMCs, sequenced either directly or after in vitro stimulation (not recorded which). The receptor set was obtained from a human donor in good health (CMV status not recorded). Some clones in this sample may be carry-over from other donors' samples.

This clonotype occurred a few times. The chain joins TRBV19 to TRBJ2-1; tentative D call: TRBD2 (5 bases). V lost 5 bases and J lost 7, with 15 bases in between. Germline CDR1 and CDR2: LNHDA and SQIVND (reference sequence). CDR3 length: 14 amino acids. The CDR3 spells CASSEETIINEQFF. Here the CDR3 DNA reads TGTGCCAGTAGTGAGGAGACTATTATTAATGAGCAGTTCTTC.

This clonotype showed up just a few times. The rearrangement links TRBV28 to TRBJ1-6; 9 nucleotides agree with TRBD1. V dropped 5 bases and J dropped 7; count of bases not matched to a gene: 3. The germline V gene has CDR1 MDHEN and CDR2 SYDVKM. CDR3 length equals 14 residues. The CDR3 sequence: CASSIGQGNSPLHF. The DNA of the CDR3 is TGTGCCAGCAGTATTGGACAGGGGAATTCACCCCTCCACTTT.

This chain links TRBV20-1 with TRBJ2-1, with D tentatively TRBD2 (5 bases). Germline CDR1 and CDR2: DFQATT and SNEGSKA (reference sequence). V was trimmed by 7 bases and J by 6 bases, leaving 22 bases between them. The CDR3 runs to 15 residues. CDR3 coding DNA: TGCAGTGGCAACGGCGCCCCGGGAAGAGTCAATGAGCAGTTCTTC. The encoded protein is CSGNGAPGRVNEQFF.

This clonotype has a count of ten or more. The chain couples TRBV12-3 or TRBV12-4 to TRBJ2-1; D remains unclear. The CDR3 sequence is 14 residues long. With 2 bases removed from V and 9 bases from J, the gap between germline ends came to 14 bases. In DNA form, the CDR3 reads TGTGCCAGCAGTTTATTAGGTAGCAAGGGTGAGCAGTTCTTC. Residues: CASSLLGSKGEQFF.

Here the CDR3 DNA reads TGTGCCAGCAGCGTTGAGTGGGGTGCTGGAAACACCATATATTTT. Amino acid sequence: CASSVEWGAGNTIYF. V gene TRBV9 combines with J gene TRBJ1-3; D is uncertain. Germline V lookup: CDR1 SGDLS, CDR2 YYNGEE. The CDR3 sequence is 15 residues long. V shed 2 bases and J shed 2 bases, with 11 bases lying between them.

This clonotype was seen a few times. J is TRBJ2-2 and V is TRBV12-3 or TRBV12-4; a weak D match, TRBD2 (6 bases). V shed 8 bases and J shed 6 bases, with 22 bases lying between them. The CDR3 spans 16 residues. DNA of the CDR3: TGTGCCAGCTATAGGCGCGGCGGGATAACCTCCGGGGAGCTGTTTTTT. As protein: CASYRRGGITSGELFF.

This clonotype was counted between two and nine times. This chain connects TRBV19 to TRBJ2-2; unclear D gene. The CDR3 is 13 amino acids. V lost 10 bases and J lost 1, with 10 bases in between. CDR1 and CDR2 from the germline V gene are LNHDA and SQIVND (reference sequence). The CDR3 region has the DNA TGTGCCACCCGGAAGGGGAACACCGGGGAGCTGTTTTTT. It specifies CATRKGNTGELFF.

This clonotype was counted many times. V usage is TRBV6-5 and J usage is TRBJ1-6, with a tentative D call TRBD1 (6 bases). V was trimmed by 0 bases and J by 0 bases, leaving 15 bases between them. Germline V CDR1 and CDR2: MNHEY, SVGAGI. CDR3 length: 19 amino acids. The CDR3 sequence: CASSYSRQGRSSYNSPLHF. CDR3 DNA sequence: TGTGCCAGCAGTTACTCGAGGCAGGGGAGAAGCTCCTATAATTCACCCCTCCACTTT.

The rearrangement uses TRBV20-1 and TRBJ2-2; 7 bases are a match to TRBD2. The CDR3 sequence is 15 residues long. V lost 3 bases to trimming and J lost 2 bases; unmatched junction nucleotides: 6. The germline CDR1 and CDR2 sequences are DFQATT and SNEGSKA (reference sequence). The CDR3 coding sequence is TGCAGTGCTAGTAGGAGCGGGGCAAACACCGGGGAGCTGTTTTTT. Translating gives CSASRSGANTGELFF.

The chain uses TRBV7-9 and TRBJ1-5; D might be TRBD1 (5 bases). V was cut by 1 base and J by 4 bases, with 8 bases left in between. The germline CDR1 and CDR2 sequences are SEHNR and FQNEAQ (reference sequence). The CDR3 length is 14 residues. The CDR3 nucleotides are TGTGCCAGCAGCTTAGGTTGGGGGAATCAGCCCCAGCATTTT. Encoded protein: CASSLGWGNQPQHF. Looking up the rest from reference TRBV7-9 and TRBJ1-5 gives the full variable domain: DTGVSQNPRHKITKRGQNVTFRCDPISEHNRLYWYRQTLGQGPEFLTYFQNEAQLEKSRLLSDRFSAERPKGSFSTLEIQRTEQGDSAMYLCASSLGWGNQPQHFGDGTRLSIL.

This clonotype was seen at least ten times. The chain carries TRBV6-2 or TRBV6-3 and TRBJ2-2, with D perhaps TRBD1 (7 bases). In germline, CDR1 is MNHEY, CDR2 SVGEGT. V lost 4 bases, J lost 4 bases, and 16 bases lay in between. This CDR3 is 16 amino acids long. The CDR3 sequence is CASSSAGTAGTGELFF. The CDR3 coding sequence is TGTGCCAGCAGTTCGGCAGGGACAGCGGGCACCGGGGAGCTGTTTTTT.

As DNA, the CDR3 is TGTGCCAGCAGCTCCTCGGGGCTGTGGGCCACAGATATTCAGTATTTT. Translated: CASSSSGLWATDIQYF. This rearrangement joins TRBV7-6 to TRBJ2-4; D may be TRBD1 or TRBD2 (5 bases each). The DNA end favors TRBJ2-3, so the J call may be wrong. Germline V gives CDR1 SGHVS, CDR2 FNYEAQ. The CDR3 is made up of 16 amino acids.

Notes on this clonotype: A read error may be the cause here, since a much bigger clone is one base away. The chain recombines TRBV5-5 with TRBJ2-5; the D is unclear. Germline-derived CDR1 and CDR2 are SGHKS and YYEKEE (reference sequence). Trimming took 0 bases from V and 5 from J, leaving 23 bases between them. The CDR3 is 18 amino acids. CDR3 sequence (DNA): TGTGCCAGCAGCTTGGAAGGGTCGGTCGGTGTGATCCATGAGACCCAGTACTTC. Amino acid sequence: CASSLEGSVGVIHETQYF. The whole variable domain, filled in from reference TRBV5-5 and TRBJ2-5, reads DAGVTQSPTHLIKTRGQQVTLRCSPISGHKSVSWYQQVLGQGPQFIFQYYEKEERGRGNFPDRFSARQFPNYSSELNVNALLLGDSALYLCASSLEGSVGVIHETQYFGPGTRLLVL.

This clonotype was observed a handful of times. The rearrangement joins TRBV9 to TRBJ2-1; TRBD1 aligns across 8 bases. V gave up 4 bases and J gave up 0 bases; unmatched junction bases: 15. Germline values: CDR1 SGDLS, CDR2 YYNGEE. The CDR3 spans 19 residues. DNA for the CDR3: TGTGCCAGCAGCCCGAGACCACCGGGACAGGCTAGCTCCTACAATGAGCAGTTCTTC. It yields the protein CASSPRPPGQASSYNEQFF.

In this sample, this clonotype turned up many times. The genes are TRBV20-1 and TRBJ1-2; 7 nucleotides align to TRBD1. Germline CDR1 DFQATT, CDR2 SNEGSKA (reference sequence). With V trimmed by 1 base and J by 4 bases, 15 bases remained unmatched. The length of the CDR3 is 17 residues. The chain's CDR3 is CSARGGDRVSGGYGYTF. DNA of the CDR3: TGCAGTGCTAGAGGGGGAGACAGGGTTAGTGGTGGCTATGGCTACACCTTC.

This clonotype showed up many times. The chain combines TRBV7-2 with TRBJ2-3, with 8 bases matching TRBD1. Germline V gene data show CDR1 as SGHTA and CDR2 as FQGNSA. The CDR3 runs 13 residues. V was pared by 5 bases and J by 9 bases, with 7 bases of the junction left unmatched. The CDR3 loop is CASSTGGRRTQYF. For the CDR3, the DNA is TGTGCCAGCAGCACAGGGGGGAGACGGACGCAGTATTTT.

This clonotype was recorded many times. The J gene is TRBJ2-1, the V gene TRBV11-2; D gene unclear. Germline values: CDR1 SGHAT, CDR2 FQNNGV. CDR3 length: 16 residues. V was pared by 3 bases and J by 6 bases, with 18 bases between. CDR3 region: CASSFKMFGSGNEQFF. The CDR3 bases are TGTGCCAGCAGCTTTAAGATGTTCGGGTCGGGCAATGAGCAGTTCTTC.

The chain combines TRBV10-3 with TRBJ1-5; 9 bases fit TRBD1. In germline, CDR1 is ENHRY, CDR2 SYGVKD. Trimming cost V 6 bases and J 1 base; bases outside gene matches: 13. The length of the CDR3 is 18 residues. CDR3 coding DNA: TGTGCCATCAGCCCGGGACAGGGCCATGGGGTGAGCAATCAGCCCCAGCATTTT. Translated: CAISPGQGHGVSNQPQHF.

The chain joins TRBV19 to TRBJ2-2; perhaps D is TRBD1 or TRBD2 (7 bases each). Trimming left V 9 bases short and J 6 bases short, with 17 bases between. Germline V gene lookup returns CDR1 LNHDA and CDR2 SQIVND (reference sequence). The CDR3 contains 14 residues. The DNA for the CDR3 is TGTGCCAGCCTCCGGGCAGGGGGGGCCGGGGAGCTGTTTTTT. Translation gives CASLRAGGAGELFF.

In this sample, this clonotype turned up many times. V usage is TRBV7-2 and J usage is TRBJ1-1, with D uncertain. The length of the CDR3 is 15 residues. CDR1 SGHTA and CDR2 FQGNSA come from the germline V gene. Between the trimmed V and J ends, which lost 1 base and 1 base, there was a span of 10 bases. CDR3 sequence reads: CASSLVFGGNTEAFF. The CDR3 region has the DNA TGTGCCAGCAGCTTAGTTTTTGGCGGGAACACTGAAGCTTTCTTT.

As regards this clonotype: Compared with germline, one end of the junction differs, possibly owing to a read error. J is TRBJ2-1 and V is TRBV7-2; 12 nucleotides line up with TRBD2. Germline V gene lookup returns CDR1 SGHTA and CDR2 FQGNSA. The CDR3 has 15 amino acids. In DNA form, the CDR3 reads TGTGCCAACAGCGGAAGACTAGCGGGAGACAATGAGCAGTTCTTC. The encoded protein is CANSGRLAGDNEQFF.